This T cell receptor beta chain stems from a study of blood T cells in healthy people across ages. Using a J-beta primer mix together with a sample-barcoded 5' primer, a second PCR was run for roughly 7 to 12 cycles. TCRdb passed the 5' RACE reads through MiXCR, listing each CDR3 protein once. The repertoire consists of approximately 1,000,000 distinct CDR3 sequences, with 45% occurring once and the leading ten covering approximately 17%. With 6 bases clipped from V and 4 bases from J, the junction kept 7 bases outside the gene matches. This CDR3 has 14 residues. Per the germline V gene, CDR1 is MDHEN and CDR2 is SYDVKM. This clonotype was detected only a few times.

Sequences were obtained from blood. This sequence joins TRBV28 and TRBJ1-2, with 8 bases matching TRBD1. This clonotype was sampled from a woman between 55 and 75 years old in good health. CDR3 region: CASRGTGVTYGYTF. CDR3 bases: TGTGCCAGCAGGGGGACAGGCGTAACCTATGGCTACACCTTC.